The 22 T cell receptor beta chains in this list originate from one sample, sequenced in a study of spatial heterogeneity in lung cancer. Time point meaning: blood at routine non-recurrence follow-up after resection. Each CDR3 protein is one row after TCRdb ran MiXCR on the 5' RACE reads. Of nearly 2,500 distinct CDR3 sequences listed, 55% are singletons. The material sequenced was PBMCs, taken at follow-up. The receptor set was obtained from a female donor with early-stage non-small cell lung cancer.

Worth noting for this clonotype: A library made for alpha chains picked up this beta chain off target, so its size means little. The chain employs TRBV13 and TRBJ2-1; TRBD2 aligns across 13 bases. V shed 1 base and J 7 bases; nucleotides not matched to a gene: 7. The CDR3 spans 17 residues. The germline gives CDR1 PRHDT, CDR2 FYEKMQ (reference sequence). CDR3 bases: TGTGCCAGCAGCTTAGTCGGACTAGCGGGAGTAAAAAATGAGCAGTTCTTC. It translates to CASSLVGLAGVKNEQFF.

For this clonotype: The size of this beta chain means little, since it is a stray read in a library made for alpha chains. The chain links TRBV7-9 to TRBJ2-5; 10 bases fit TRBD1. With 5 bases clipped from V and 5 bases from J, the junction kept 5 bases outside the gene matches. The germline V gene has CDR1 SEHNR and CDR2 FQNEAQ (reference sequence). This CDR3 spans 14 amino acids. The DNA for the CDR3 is TGTGCCAGCAGCCGGGACAGGGGAATGGAGACCCAGTACTTC. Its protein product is CASSRDRGMETQYF.

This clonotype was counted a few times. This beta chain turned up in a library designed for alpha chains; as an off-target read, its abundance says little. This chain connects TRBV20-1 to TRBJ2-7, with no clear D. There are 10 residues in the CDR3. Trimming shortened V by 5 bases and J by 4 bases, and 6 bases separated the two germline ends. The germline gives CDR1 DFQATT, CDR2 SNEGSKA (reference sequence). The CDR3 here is CSAGYYEQYF. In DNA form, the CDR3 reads TGCAGTGCTGGGTATTACGAGCAGTACTTC.

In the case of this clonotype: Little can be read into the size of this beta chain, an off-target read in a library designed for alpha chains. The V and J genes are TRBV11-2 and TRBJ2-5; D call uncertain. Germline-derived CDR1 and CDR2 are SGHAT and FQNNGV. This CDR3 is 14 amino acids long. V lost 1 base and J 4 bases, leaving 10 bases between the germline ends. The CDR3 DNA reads TGTGCCAGCAGCTTAGCGGTTGTCTTAGAGACCCAGTACTTC. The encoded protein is CASSLAVVLETQYF.

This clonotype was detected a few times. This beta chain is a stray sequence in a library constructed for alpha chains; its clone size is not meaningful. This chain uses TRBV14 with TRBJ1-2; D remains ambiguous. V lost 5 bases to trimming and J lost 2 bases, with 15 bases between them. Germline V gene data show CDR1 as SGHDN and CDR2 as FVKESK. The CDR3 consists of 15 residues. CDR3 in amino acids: CASSSDIAINYGYTF. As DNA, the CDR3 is TGTGCCAGCAGCTCCGACATAGCAATAAACTATGGCTACACCTTC.

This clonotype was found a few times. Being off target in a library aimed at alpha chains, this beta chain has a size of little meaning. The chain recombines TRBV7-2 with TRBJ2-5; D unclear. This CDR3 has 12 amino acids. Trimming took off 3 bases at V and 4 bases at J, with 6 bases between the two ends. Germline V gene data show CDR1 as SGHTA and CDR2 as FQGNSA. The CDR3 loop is CASSLSRETQYF. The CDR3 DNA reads TGTGCCAGCAGCTTGTCGCGAGAGACCCAGTACTTC.

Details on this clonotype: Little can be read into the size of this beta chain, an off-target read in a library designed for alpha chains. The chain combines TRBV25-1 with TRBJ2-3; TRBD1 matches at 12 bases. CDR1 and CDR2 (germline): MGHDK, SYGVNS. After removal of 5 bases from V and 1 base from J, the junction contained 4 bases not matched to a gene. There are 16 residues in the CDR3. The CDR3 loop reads CASSSGTGGRTDTQYF. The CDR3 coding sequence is TGTGCCAGCAGTTCCGGGACAGGGGGCCGCACAGATACGCAGTATTTT.

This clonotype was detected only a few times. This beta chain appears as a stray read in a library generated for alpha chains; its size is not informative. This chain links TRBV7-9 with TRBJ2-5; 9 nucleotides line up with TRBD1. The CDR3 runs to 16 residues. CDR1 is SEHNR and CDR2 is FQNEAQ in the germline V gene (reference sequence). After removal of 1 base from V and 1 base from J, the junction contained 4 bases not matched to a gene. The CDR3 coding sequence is TGTGCCAGCAGCTTAGAGACAGGGGGGACCCAAGAGACCCAGTACTTC. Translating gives CASSLETGGTQETQYF.

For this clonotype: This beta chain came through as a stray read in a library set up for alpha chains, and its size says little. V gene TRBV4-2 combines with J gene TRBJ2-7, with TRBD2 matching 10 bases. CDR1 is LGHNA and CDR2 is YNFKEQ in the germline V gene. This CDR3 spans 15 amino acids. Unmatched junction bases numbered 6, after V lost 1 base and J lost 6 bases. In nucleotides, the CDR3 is TGTGCCAGCAGCCAAGGACTAGCGGGTCCTCTCGAGCAGTACTTC. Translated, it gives CASSQGLAGPLEQYF.

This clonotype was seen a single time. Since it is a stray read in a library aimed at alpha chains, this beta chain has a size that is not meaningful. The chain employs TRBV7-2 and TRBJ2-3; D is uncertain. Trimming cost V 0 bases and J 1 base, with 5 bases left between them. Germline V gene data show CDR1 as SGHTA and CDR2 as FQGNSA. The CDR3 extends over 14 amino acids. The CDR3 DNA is TGTGCCAGCAGCTTAGCGGTTCGCACAGATACGCAGTATTTT. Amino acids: CASSLAVRTDTQYF.

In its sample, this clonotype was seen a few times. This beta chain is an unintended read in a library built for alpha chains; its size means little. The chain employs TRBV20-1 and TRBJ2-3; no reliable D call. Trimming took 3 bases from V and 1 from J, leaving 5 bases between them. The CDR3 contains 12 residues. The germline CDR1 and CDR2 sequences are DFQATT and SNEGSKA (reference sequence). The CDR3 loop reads CSASPGTDTQYF. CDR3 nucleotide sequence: TGCAGTGCTAGTCCCGGCACAGATACGCAGTATTTT.

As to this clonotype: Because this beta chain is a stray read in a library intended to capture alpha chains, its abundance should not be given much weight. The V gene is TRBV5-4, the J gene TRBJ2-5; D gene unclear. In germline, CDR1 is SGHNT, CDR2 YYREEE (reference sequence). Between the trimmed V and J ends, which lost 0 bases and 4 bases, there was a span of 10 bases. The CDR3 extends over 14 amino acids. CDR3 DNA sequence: TGTGCCAGCAGCTTGGAGACAATCAGAGAGACCCAGTACTTC. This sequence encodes CASSLETIRETQYF.

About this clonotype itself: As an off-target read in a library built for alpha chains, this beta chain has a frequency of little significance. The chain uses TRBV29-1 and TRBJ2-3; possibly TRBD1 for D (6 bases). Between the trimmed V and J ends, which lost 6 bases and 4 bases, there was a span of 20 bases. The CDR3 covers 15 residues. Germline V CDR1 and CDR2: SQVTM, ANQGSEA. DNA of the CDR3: TGCAGCGTGGGGGCAGCCGAGGGGAGCGCAGATACGCAGTATTTT. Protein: CSVGAAEGSADTQYF.

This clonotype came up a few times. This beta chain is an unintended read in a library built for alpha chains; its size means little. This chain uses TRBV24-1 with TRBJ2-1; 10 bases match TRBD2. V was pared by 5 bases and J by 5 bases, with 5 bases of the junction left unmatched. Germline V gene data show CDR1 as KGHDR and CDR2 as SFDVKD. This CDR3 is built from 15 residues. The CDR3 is CATSASGSINNEQFF. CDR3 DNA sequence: TGTGCCACCAGTGCTAGCGGGAGTATAAACAATGAGCAGTTCTTC.

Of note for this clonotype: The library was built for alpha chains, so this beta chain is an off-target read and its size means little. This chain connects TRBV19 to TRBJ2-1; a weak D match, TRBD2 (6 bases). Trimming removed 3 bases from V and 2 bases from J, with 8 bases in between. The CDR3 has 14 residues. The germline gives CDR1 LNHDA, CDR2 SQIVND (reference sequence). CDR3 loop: CASSIRGTYNEQFF. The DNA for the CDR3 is TGTGCCAGTAGTATCCGCGGGACCTACAATGAGCAGTTCTTC. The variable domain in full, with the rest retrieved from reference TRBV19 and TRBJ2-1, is DGGITQSPKYLFRKEGQNVTLSCEQNLNHDAMYWYRQDPGQGLRLIYYSQIVNDFQKGDIAEGYSVSREKKESFPLTVTSAQKNPTAFYLCASSIRGTYNEQFFGPGTRLTVL.

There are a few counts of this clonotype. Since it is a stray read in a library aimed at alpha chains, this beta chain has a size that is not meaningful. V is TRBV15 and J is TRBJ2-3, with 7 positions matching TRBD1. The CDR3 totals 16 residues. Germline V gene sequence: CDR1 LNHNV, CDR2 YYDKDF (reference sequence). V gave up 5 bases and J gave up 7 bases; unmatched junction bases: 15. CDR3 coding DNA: TGTGCCACCAGCGGAAGCCTGACAGGGTCGGCGAATACGCAGTATTTT. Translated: CATSGSLTGSANTQYF.

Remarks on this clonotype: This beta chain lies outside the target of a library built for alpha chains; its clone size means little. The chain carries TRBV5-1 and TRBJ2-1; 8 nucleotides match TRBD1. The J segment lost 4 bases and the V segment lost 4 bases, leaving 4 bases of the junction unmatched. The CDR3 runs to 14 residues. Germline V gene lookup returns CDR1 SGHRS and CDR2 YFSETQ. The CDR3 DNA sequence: TGCGCCAGCAGCCTGGGACAGGAGTACAATGAGCAGTTCTTC. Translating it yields CASSLGQEYNEQFF.

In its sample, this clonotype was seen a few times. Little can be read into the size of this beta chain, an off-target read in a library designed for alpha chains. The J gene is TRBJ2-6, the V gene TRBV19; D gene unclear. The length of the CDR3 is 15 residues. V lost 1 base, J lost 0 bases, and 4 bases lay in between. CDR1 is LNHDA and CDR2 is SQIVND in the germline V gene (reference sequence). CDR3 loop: CASSIVHSGANVLTF. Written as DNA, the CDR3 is TGTGCCAGTAGTATAGTTCACTCTGGGGCCAACGTCCTGACTTTC.

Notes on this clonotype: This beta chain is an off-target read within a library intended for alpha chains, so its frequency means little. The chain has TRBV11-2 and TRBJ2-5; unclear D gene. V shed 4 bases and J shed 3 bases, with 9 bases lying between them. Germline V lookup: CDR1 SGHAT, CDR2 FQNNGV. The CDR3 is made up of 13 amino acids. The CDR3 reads CASSYGRKETQYF. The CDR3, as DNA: TGTGCCAGCAGCTATGGACGCAAAGAGACCCAGTACTTC.

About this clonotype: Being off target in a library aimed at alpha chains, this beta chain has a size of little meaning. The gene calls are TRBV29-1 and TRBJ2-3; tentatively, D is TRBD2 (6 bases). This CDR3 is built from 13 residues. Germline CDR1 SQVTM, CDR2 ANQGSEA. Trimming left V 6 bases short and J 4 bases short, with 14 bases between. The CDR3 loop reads CSVFSGGADTQYF. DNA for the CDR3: TGCAGCGTGTTCAGCGGAGGGGCAGATACGCAGTATTTT.

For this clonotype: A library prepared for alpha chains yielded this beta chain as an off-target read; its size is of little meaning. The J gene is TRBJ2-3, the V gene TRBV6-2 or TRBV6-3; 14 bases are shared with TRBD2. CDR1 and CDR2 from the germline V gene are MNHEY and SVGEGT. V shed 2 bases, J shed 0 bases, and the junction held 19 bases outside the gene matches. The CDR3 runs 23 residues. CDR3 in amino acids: CASSYAAAGTSGSALTSTDTQYF. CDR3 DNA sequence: TGTGCCAGCAGTTACGCAGCCGCCGGGACTAGCGGGAGTGCCCTTACTAGCACAGATACGCAGTATTTT.

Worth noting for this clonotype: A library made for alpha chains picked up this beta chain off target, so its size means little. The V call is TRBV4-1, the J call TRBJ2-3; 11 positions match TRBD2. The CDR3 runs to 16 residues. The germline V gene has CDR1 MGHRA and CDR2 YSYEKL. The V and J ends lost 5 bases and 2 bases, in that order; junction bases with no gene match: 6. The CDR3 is CASSVSGGADTDTQYF. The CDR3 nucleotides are TGCGCCAGCAGCGTTAGCGGGGGGGCGGACACAGATACGCAGTATTTT.